The clone carrying this T cell receptor beta chain was picked up a small number of times. Its antigen is still unknown. Generated by immunoSEQ multiplex PCR, the TCRdb table keeps only in-frame clones and is missing some. The sample has over a thousand clones; 20% to 25% are singletons. The CDR3 consists of 14 residues. Germline CDR1 and CDR2: MNHGY and SAAAGT. V was shortened by 6 bases and J by 6 bases, with 14 bases between the two germline ends. The data were obtained in a study of T cells in localized non-small cell lung cancer. General observations from the study: Researchers found a median approximately 60 of the top 100 tumor clones in adjacent lung. Elevated blood T cell density was associated with longer overall survival. Only one tumor region went through sequencing, so heterogeneity may still be there.

The V and J genes are TRBV6-8 and TRBJ2-2; unclear D gene. The source was normal lung tissue next to the tumor, collected before any cancer treatment. The receptor was isolated from a man aged 35 to 70 with stage III lung adenocarcinoma. The CDR3 sequence is CASRLLRRPGELFF. CDR3 DNA: TGTGCCAGCAGACTCCTACGGCGACCCGGGGAGCTGTTTTTT.